Listed below are T cell receptor beta chains from one sample, sequenced in a study of CD8 T cells in Susac syndrome. TCRdb ran MiXCR on the immunoSEQ multiplex PCR reads and lists one entry per CDR3 protein. This sample has approximately 200,000 distinct CDR3 sequences, with 85% to 95% found just once. Sequenced material: CD4+ T cells from PBMCs. These receptors all stem from a human donor with multiple sclerosis. CDR3s include the opening cysteine and the closing phenylalanine or tryptophan. D genes are given only for firm matches. Not all rows give a size; the values are once, few, many and, for expanded clones, a class.

length: 13
D: .
J: TRBJ2-2
V: TRBV20-1
size: .
CDR3: CSARDPGAGELFF
DNA: TGCAGTGCTAGAGATCCGGGGGCCGGGGAGCTGTTTTTT

length: 15
D: TRBD1
J: TRBJ1-4
V: TRBV9
size: .
CDR3: CASSADRDRNEKLFF
DNA: TGTGCCAGCAGCGCCGACAGGGACCGAAATGAAAAACTGTTTTTT

length: 14
D: .
J: TRBJ2-3
V: TRBV12-3/TRBV12-4
size: .
CDR3: CASSSGLRSDTQYF
DNA: TGTGCCAGCAGTTCAGGTCTTCGATCAGATACGCAGTATTTT

length: 13
D: .
J: TRBJ1-5
V: TRBV30
size: .
CDR3: CAWSVEGDQPQHF
DNA: TGTGCCTGGAGTGTTGAAGGGGATCAGCCCCAGCATTTT

length: 15
D: TRBD2
J: TRBJ2-5
V: TRBV20-1
size: .
CDR3: CSARDSGLAGVTQYF
DNA: TGCAGTGCTAGAGATTCAGGACTAGCGGGGGTTACCCAGTACTTC

length: 15
D: .
J: TRBJ2-5
V: TRBV29-1
size: .
CDR3: CSVGEAGVWGETQYF
DNA: TGCAGCGTTGGAGAGGCAGGGGTCTGGGGGGAGACCCAGTACTTC

length: 15
D: TRBD1
J: TRBJ2-2
V: TRBV20-1
size: .
CDR3: CSARDGTANTGELFF
DNA: TGCAGTGCTAGAGACGGGACAGCCAACACCGGGGAGCTGTTTTTT

length: 13
D: .
J: TRBJ1-4
V: TRBV20-1
size: .
CDR3: CSASTGQSEKLFF
DNA: TGCAGTGCTTCCACAGGGCAGAGTGAAAAACTGTTTTTT

length: 11
D: .
J: TRBJ1-2
V: TRBV6-5
size: few
CDR3: CASRALYGYTF
DNA: TGTGCCAGCAGGGCTTTGTATGGCTACACCTTC

length: 15
D: .
J: TRBJ1-1
V: TRBV5-6
size: .
CDR3: CASSLVGSMNTEAFF
DNA: TGTGCCAGCAGCTTGGTTGGCAGCATGAACACTGAAGCTTTCTTT

length: 15
D: .
J: TRBJ2-2
V: TRBV3-1
size: once
CDR3: CASSQEIAVAGELFF
DNA: TGTGCCAGCAGCCAAGAAATAGCCGTGGCGGGGGAGCTGTTTTTT

length: 12
D: .
J: TRBJ2-7
V: TRBV19
size: .
CDR3: CASSSGGLEQYF
DNA: TGTGCCAGTAGCTCCGGAGGGCTCGAGCAGTACTTC

length: 13
D: .
J: TRBJ2-1
V: TRBV2
size: .
CDR3: CASTFMLGEEQFF
DNA: TGTGCCAGCACCTTCATGTTGGGGGAGGAGCAGTTCTTC

length: 13
D: TRBD1
J: TRBJ1-2
V: TRBV7-9
size: .
CDR3: CASIPTGGFGYTF
DNA: TGTGCCAGCATCCCTACAGGGGGATTCGGCTACACCTTC

length: 13
D: .
J: TRBJ1-2
V: TRBV29-1
size: .
CDR3: CSVEDNSSNGYTF
DNA: TGCAGCGTTGAAGATAACAGCTCCAACGGCTACACCTTC

length: 14
D: .
J: TRBJ2-1
V: TRBV15
size: .
CDR3: CATSRGGGDNEQFF
DNA: TGTGCCACCAGCAGAGGAGGGGGGGACAATGAGCAGTTCTTC

length: 15
D: .
J: TRBJ2-2
V: TRBV7-2
size: once
CDR3: CASSLEVGLAGELFF
DNA: TGTGCCAGCAGCTTAGAGGTGGGGCTGGCCGGGGAGCTGTTTTTT

length: 14
D: TRBD1
J: TRBJ2-3
V: TRBV30
size: .
CDR3: CAWSGQGLADTQYF
DNA: TGTGCCTGGAGTGGACAGGGATTAGCAGATACGCAGTATTTT

length: 12
D: .
J: TRBJ2-5
V: TRBV20-1
size: .
CDR3: CSALGIRKTQYF
DNA: TGCAGTGCTTTGGGGATCCGGAAGACCCAGTACTTC

length: 13
D: .
J: TRBJ2-1
V: TRBV15
size: .
CDR3: CATSRIRDNEQFF
DNA: TGTGCCACCAGCAGAATCAGAGACAATGAGCAGTTCTTC

length: 14
D: .
J: TRBJ1-1
V: TRBV20-1
size: .
CDR3: CSAVGGEMNTEAFF
DNA: TGCAGTGCGGTGGGGGGAGAAATGAACACTGAAGCTTTCTTT

length: 16
D: TRBD1
J: TRBJ1-1
V: TRBV29-1
size: .
CDR3: CSAEAFPGQGALGAFF
DNA: TGCAGCGCTGAAGCTTTTCCGGGACAGGGGGCGCTGGGGGCTTTCTTT

length: 17
D: TRBD1
J: TRBJ2-1
V: TRBV29-1
size: .
CDR3: CSVEPHTGTALYNEQFF
DNA: TGCAGCGTCGAACCCCACACCGGGACAGCCCTTTACAATGAGCAGTTCTTC

length: 15
D: .
J: TRBJ1-5
V: TRBV7-9
size: .
CDR3: CASSLSGEGNQPQHF
DNA: TGTGCCAGCAGCTTGTCTGGGGAGGGCAATCAGCCCCAGCATTTT

length: 16
D: TRBD1
J: TRBJ1-5
V: TRBV5-1
size: .
CDR3: CASSPGGDRAMQPQHF
DNA: TGCGCCAGCAGCCCCGGGGGAGACAGGGCCATGCAGCCCCAGCATTTT

length: 13
D: .
J: TRBJ2-3
V: TRBV29-1
size: .
CDR3: CSVALVGTDTQYF
DNA: TGCAGCGTCGCGCTTGTGGGGACAGATACGCAGTATTTT

length: 10
D: .
J: TRBJ2-3
V: TRBV2
size: few
CDR3: CASSTDTQYF
DNA: TGTGCCAGTAGCACAGATACGCAGTATTTT

length: 11
D: .
J: TRBJ1-3
V: TRBV29-1
size: .
CDR3: CSVKDGNTIYF
DNA: TGCAGCGTCAAGGATGGAAACACCATATATTTT

length: 16
D: .
J: TRBJ1-3
V: TRBV9
size: once
CDR3: CASSPRTASSGNTIYF
DNA: TGTGCCAGCAGCCCGCGGACGGCCTCCTCTGGAAACACCATATATTTT

length: 12
D: TRBD1
J: TRBJ1-1
V: TRBV29-1
size: .
CDR3: CSVEEGTEEAFF
DNA: TGCAGCGTTGAAGAAGGGACAGAAGAAGCTTTCTTT

length: 16
D: TRBD2
J: TRBJ2-3
V: TRBV20-1
size: .
CDR3: CSANYGLAGGEDTQYF
DNA: TGCAGTGCTAACTATGGACTAGCGGGGGGGGAAGATACGCAGTATTTT

length: 15
D: TRBD1
J: TRBJ2-1
V: TRBV4-1
size: .
CDR3: CASSQDFTGGNEQFF
DNA: TGCGCCAGCAGCCAAGATTTCACAGGGGGGAATGAGCAGTTCTTC

length: 15
D: .
J: TRBJ1-6
V: TRBV7-6
size: few
CDR3: CASSRGSSYNSPLHF
DNA: TGTGCCAGCAGTAGGGGAAGCTCCTATAATTCACCCCTCCACTTT

length: 13
D: TRBD2
J: TRBJ2-5
V: TRBV30
size: .
CDR3: CALERGIQETQYF
DNA: TGTGCGTTGGAGCGGGGGATTCAAGAGACCCAGTACTTC

length: 14
D: .
J: TRBJ1-4
V: TRBV20-1
size: .
CDR3: CSAASAQEGEKLFF
DNA: TGCAGTGCCGCCTCAGCCCAGGAGGGTGAAAAACTGTTTTTT

length: 13
D: TRBD1
J: TRBJ1-1
V: TRBV30
size: .
CDR3: CAWGQESNTEAFF
DNA: TGTGCCTGGGGACAGGAGAGCAACACTGAAGCTTTCTTT

length: 14
D: TRBD2
J: TRBJ2-5
V: TRBV7-6
size: .
CDR3: CASSGGGSQETQYF
DNA: TGTGCCAGCAGCGGCGGGGGGTCACAAGAGACCCAGTACTTC

length: 15
D: .
J: TRBJ1-6
V: TRBV11-2
size: .
CDR3: CASSLEPGHNSPLHF
DNA: TGTGCCAGCAGCTTAGAGCCAGGGCATAATTCACCCCTCCACTTT

length: 14
D: .
J: TRBJ1-1
V: TRBV7-9
size: .
CDR3: CASSPDRTPAEAFF
DNA: TGTGCCAGCAGCCCCGACAGGACACCCGCTGAAGCTTTCTTT

length: 14
D: .
J: TRBJ2-3
V: TRBV30
size: .
CDR3: CAWSGGLSTDTQYF
DNA: TGTGCCTGGAGCGGGGGGCTGAGCACAGATACGCAGTATTTT

length: 13
D: .
J: TRBJ2-1
V: TRBV7-9
size: .
CDR3: CASSGQGSEEQFF
DNA: TGTGCCAGCAGCGGCCAAGGGTCGGAAGAGCAGTTCTTC

length: 13
D: .
J: TRBJ1-5
V: TRBV30
size: .
CDR3: CALRQGRNQPQHF
DNA: TGTGCCTTACGGCAGGGGCGGAATCAGCCCCAGCATTTT